This is a list of T cell receptor beta chains from one sample in a study of blood T cell repertoires in COVID-19. Generated by immunoSEQ multiplex PCR, the TCRdb table keeps only in-frame clones and is missing some. The table has 470,000 or so clones, around nine tenths seen once. Input material: peripheral blood. The receptors originated from a woman aged 25 to 39 with acute or convalescent COVID-19. Each CDR3 is given with its conserved first and last residue. A clone size is listed for some rows: how often the clone was seen (once, few, many), or a class if it is expanded.

V gene	clone size	J gene	CDR3 protein
TRBV2	few	TRBJ2-7	CASSPTEPRTSGGSSYEQYF
TRBV6-1	many	TRBJ1-3	CASSDGVRGGNTIYF
TRBV27	.	TRBJ1-1	CASSPIDRPNWAFF
TRBV19	.	TRBJ2-7	CASSILGGAHVEQYF
TRBV12-3/TRBV12-4	.	TRBJ2-5	CASKISGGAPQYF
TRBV6-5	.	TRBJ2-7	CASPTEGTYEQYF
TRBV11-2	.	TRBJ2-3	CASSLGLLGDTQYF
TRBV7-8	.	TRBJ1-5	CASSLPPGRGNQPQHF
TRBV2	.	TRBJ2-3	CASLKGPDTDTQYF
TRBV7-2	.	TRBJ2-3	CASSLNLAATDTQYF
TRBV7-3	few	TRBJ2-7	CASSSGDRPYEQYF
TRBV7-2	.	TRBJ2-3	CASSLYRGSSTDTQYF
TRBV19	.	TRBJ1-5	CASTEGTGRNQPQHF
TRBV19	once	TRBJ1-2	CASRDRAAYGYTF
TRBV5-5	.	TRBJ2-7	CASRGGGAGYEQYF
TRBV30	.	TRBJ2-2	CAWSVRISGEDTGELFF
TRBV7-9	.	TRBJ2-1	CASSSTGGGLDEQFF
TRBV3-1/TRBV3-2	.	TRBJ1-1	CASSGYRPAEAFF
TRBV3-1/TRBV3-2	.	TRBJ2-7	CASSREGAGTYEQYF
TRBV18	.	TRBJ1-5	CASSPPTGRGQPQHF
TRBV6-6	.	TRBJ2-1	CASRRGVSDNEQFF
TRBV5-1	.	TRBJ2-3	CASRSSDPGDTQYF
TRBV9	.	TRBJ2-3	CASSVATAPTDTQYF
TRBV5-6	once	TRBJ1-2	CASSLAFSGSYGYTF
TRBV5-5	.	TRBJ1-2	CASSLGQGVGYTF
TRBV5-1	few	TRBJ1-1	CASKPGTGVSPEAFF
TRBV5-5	.	TRBJ1-2	CASSFGGWDYGYTF
TRBV19	.	TRBJ1-1	CASSSTWTGPTEAFF
TRBV5-1	.	TRBJ2-5	CARSGGGGRMETQYF
TRBV9	.	TRBJ1-5	CASSVGLINQPQHF
TRBV24-1	.	TRBJ2-7	CATSDGTAYEQYF
TRBV9	once	TRBJ2-1	CASSATGLAGNNEQFF
TRBV6-6	.	TRBJ2-7	CASSHTGSYEQYF